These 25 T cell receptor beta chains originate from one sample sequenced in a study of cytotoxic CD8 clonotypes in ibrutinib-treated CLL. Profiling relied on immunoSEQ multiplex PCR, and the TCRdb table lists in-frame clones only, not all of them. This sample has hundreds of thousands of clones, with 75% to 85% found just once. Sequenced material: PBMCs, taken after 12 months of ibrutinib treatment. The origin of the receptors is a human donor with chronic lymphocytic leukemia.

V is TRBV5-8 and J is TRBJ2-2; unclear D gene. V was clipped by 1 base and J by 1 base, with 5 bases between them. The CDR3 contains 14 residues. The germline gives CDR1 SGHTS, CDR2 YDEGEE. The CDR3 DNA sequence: TGTGCCAGCAGCTTGATGAGGAACACCGGGGAGCTGTTTTTT. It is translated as CASSLMRNTGELFF.

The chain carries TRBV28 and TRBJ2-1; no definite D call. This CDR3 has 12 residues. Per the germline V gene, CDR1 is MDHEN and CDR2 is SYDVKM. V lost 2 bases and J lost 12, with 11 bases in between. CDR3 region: CASSLVTYLQFF. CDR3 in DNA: TGTGCCAGCAGTTTAGTGACTTACCTGCAGTTCTTC. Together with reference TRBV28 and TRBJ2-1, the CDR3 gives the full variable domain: DVKVTQSSRYLVKRTGEKVFLECVQDMDHENMFWYRQDPGLGLRLIYFSYDVKMKEKGDIPEGYSVSREKKERFSLILESASTNQTSMYLCASSLVTYLQFFGPGTRLTVL.

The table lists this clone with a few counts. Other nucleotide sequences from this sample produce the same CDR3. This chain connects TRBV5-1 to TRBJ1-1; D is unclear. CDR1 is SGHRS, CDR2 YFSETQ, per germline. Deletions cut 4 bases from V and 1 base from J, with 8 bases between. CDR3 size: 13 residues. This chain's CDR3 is CASSLQRNTEAFF. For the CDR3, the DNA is TGCGCCAGCAGCCTCCAGCGGAACACTGAAGCTTTCTTT.

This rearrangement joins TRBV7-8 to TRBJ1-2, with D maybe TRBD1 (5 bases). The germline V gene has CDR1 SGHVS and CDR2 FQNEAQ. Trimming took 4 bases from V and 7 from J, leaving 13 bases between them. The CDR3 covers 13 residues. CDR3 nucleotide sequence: TGTGCCAGCAGCTGGGGGGAGGGAACTGGCTACACCTTC. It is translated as CASSWGEGTGYTF.

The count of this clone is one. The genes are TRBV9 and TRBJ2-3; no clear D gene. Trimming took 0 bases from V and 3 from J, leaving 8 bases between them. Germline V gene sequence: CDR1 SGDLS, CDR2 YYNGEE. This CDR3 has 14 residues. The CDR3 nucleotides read TGTGCCAGCAGCGTAGGAATAGAGACAGATACGCAGTATTTT. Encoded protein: CASSVGIETDTQYF. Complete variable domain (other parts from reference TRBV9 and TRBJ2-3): DSGVTQTPKHLITATGQRVTLRCSPRSGDLSVYWYQQSLDQGLQFLIQYYNGEERAKGNILERFSAQQFPDLHSELNLSSLELGDSALYFCASSVGIETDTQYFGPGTRLTVL.

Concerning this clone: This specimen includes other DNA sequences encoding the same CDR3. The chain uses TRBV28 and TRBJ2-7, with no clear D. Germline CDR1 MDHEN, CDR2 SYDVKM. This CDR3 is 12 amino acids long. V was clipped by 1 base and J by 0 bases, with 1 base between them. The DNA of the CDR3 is TGTGCCAGCAGTTTATACTCCTACGAGCAGTACTTC. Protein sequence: CASSLYSYEQYF. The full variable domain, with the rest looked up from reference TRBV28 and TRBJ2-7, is DVKVTQSSRYLVKRTGEKVFLECVQDMDHENMFWYRQDPGLGLRLIYFSYDVKMKEKGDIPEGYSVSREKKERFSLILESASTNQTSMYLCASSLYSYEQYFGPGTRLTVT.

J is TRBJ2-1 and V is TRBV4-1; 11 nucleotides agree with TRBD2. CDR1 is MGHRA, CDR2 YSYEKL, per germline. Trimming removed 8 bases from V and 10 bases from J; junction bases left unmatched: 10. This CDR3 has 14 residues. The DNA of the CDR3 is TGCGCCAGCTCAACTAGCGGGGGTCCAGGCGAGCAGTTCTTC. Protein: CASSTSGGPGEQFF.

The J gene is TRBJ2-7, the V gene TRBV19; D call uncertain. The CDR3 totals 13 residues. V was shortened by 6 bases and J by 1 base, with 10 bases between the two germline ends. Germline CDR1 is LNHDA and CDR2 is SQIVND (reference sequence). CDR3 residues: CASRAAASYEQYF. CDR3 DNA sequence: TGTGCCAGTAGGGCGGCGGCGTCCTACGAGCAGTACTTC.

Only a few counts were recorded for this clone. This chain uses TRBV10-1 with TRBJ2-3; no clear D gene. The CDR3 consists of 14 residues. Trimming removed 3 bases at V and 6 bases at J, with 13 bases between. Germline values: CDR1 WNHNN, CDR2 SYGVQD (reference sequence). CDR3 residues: CASSEGTEQDTQYF. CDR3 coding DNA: TGCGCCAGCAGTGAAGGAACGGAGCAGGATACGCAGTATTTT.

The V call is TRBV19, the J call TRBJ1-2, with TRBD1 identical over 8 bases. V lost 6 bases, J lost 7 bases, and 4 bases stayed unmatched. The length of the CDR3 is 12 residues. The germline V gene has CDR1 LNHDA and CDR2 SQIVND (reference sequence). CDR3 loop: CASSRTGSGYTF. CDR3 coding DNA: TGTGCCAGTAGCAGGACAGGGAGTGGCTACACCTTC.

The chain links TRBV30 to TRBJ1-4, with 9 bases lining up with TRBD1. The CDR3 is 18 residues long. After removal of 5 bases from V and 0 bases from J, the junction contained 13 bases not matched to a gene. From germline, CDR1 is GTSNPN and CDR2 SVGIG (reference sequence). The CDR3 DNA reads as TGTGCCTGGGGGTCGTCTGGGACAGGGATAACAACTAATGAAAAACTGTTTTTT. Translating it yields CAWGSSGTGITTNEKLFF.

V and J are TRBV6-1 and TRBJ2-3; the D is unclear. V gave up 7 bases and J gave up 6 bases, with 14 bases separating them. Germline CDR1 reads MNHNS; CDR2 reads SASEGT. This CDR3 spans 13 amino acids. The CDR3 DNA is TGTGCCAGCAAGCAACTGGCGCGGGATACGCAGTATTTT. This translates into CASKQLARDTQYF.

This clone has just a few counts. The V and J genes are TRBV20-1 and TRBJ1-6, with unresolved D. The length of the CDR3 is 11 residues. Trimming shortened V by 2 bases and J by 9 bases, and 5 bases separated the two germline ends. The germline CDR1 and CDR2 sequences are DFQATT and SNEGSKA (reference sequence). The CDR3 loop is CSARSGSPLHF. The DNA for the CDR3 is TGCAGTGCTAGAAGTGGTTCACCCCTCCACTTT.

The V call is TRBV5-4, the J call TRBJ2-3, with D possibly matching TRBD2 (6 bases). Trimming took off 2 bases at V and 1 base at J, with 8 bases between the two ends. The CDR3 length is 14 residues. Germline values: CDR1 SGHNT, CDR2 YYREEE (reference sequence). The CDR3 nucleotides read TGTGCCAGCAGCTTCTCGGGAGGCACAGATACGCAGTATTTT. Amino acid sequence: CASSFSGGTDTQYF.

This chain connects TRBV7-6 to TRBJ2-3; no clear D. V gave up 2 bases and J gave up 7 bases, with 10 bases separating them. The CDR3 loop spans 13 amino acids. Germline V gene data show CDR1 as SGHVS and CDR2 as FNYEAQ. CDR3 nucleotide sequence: TGTGCCAGCAGCTTAACAGCCGGCAATACGCAGTATTTT. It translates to CASSLTAGNTQYF.

The CDR3 protein is CASSFQGSNQPQHF. The CDR3 nucleotides read TGTGCCAGCAGTTTCCAGGGTAGCAATCAGCCCCAGCATTTT. The chain carries TRBV27 and TRBJ1-5, with D possibly matching TRBD1 (5 bases). V lost 3 bases and J 0 bases, leaving 6 bases between the germline ends. From germline, CDR1 is MNHEY and CDR2 SMNVEV (reference sequence). This CDR3 has 14 residues.

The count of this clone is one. Written as DNA, the CDR3 is TGTGCCAGCACCAACGGGGGGTCTAGGACTGAAGCTTTCTTT. It is translated as CASTNGGSRTEAFF. J is TRBJ1-1 and V is TRBV28, with D perhaps TRBD1 (5 bases). The CDR3 sequence is 14 residues long. Germline values: CDR1 MDHEN, CDR2 SYDVKM. Trimming took off 7 bases at V and 5 bases at J, with 17 bases between the two ends.

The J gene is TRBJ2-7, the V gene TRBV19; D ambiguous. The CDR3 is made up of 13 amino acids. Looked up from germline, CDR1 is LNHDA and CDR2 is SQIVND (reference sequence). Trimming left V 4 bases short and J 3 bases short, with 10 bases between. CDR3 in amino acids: CASSKQIFYEQYF. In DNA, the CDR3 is TGTGCCAGTAGTAAGCAGATCTTCTACGAGCAGTACTTC. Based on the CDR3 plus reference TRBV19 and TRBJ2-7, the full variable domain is DGGITQSPKYLFRKEGQNVTLSCEQNLNHDAMYWYRQDPGQGLRLIYYSQIVNDFQKGDIAEGYSVSREKKESFPLTVTSAQKNPTAFYLCASSKQIFYEQYFGPGTRLTVT.

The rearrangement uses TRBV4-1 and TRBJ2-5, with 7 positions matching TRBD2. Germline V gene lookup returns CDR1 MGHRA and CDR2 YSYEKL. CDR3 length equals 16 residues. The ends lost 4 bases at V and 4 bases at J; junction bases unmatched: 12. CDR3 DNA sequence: TGCGCCAGCAGCCCAACTAGCGCTTTGAGGCCAGAGACCCAGTACTTC. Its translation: CASSPTSALRPETQYF.

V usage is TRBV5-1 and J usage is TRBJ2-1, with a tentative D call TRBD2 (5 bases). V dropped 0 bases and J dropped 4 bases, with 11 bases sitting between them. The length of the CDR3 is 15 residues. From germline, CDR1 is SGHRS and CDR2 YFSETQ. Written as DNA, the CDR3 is TGCGCCAGCAGCTTGGGGTCTAGCCAGTACAATGAGCAGTTCTTC. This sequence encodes CASSLGSSQYNEQFF.

This CDR3 reads CASSTFYEQYF. CDR3 nucleotides: TGTGCCAGCAGTACCTTTTACGAGCAGTACTTC. The chain carries TRBV28 and TRBJ2-7; the D is unclear. V was pared by 5 bases and J by 4 bases, with 6 bases between. Germline assignment: CDR1 MDHEN and CDR2 SYDVKM. The CDR3 covers 11 residues.

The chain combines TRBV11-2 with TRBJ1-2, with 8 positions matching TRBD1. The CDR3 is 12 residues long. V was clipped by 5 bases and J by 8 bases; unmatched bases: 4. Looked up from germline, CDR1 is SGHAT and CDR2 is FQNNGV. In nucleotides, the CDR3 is TGTGCCAGCAGCCCTGACAGGGGCGGCTACACCTTC. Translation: CASSPDRGGYTF.

This CDR3 is CASSQDREEPNYEQYF. CDR3 nucleotides: TGTGCCAGCAGCCAAGATAGAGAGGAGCCAAACTACGAGCAGTACTTC. V and J are TRBV4-2 and TRBJ2-7; no definite D call. V lost 0 bases to trimming and J lost 3 bases, with 15 bases between them. Germline values: CDR1 LGHNA, CDR2 YNFKEQ. This CDR3 is 16 amino acids long.

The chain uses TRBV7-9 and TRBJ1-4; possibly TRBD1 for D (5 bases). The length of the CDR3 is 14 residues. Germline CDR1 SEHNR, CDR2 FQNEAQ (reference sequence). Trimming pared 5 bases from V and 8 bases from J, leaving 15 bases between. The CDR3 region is CASSPTRVTEKLFF. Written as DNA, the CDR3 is TGTGCCAGCAGCCCCACCAGGGTCACCGAAAAACTGTTTTTT.

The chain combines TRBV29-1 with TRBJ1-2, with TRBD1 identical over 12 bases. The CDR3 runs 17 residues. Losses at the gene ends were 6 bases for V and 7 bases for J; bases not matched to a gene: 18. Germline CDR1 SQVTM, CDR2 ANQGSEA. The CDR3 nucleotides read TGCAGCGTGGCCCTGTGGGGGACAGGGGGCGCTGGCTTTGGCTACACCTTC. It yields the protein CSVALWGTGGAGFGYTF.